The sequence of this TCR beta chain was determined in a study of shared clonotypes between healthy human individuals. Measured with immunoSEQ multiplex PCR; TCRdb has only the in-frame clones, and not every one. The data contain 2 million to 2.5 million clones, approximately 94% of them singletons. In regard to this clone: The sample carries other DNA sequences with the same CDR3.

The receptor was derived from a man aged 18 to 30 in good health. The sample was naive CD4+ T cells sorted from blood. Subset reported: CD45RA+ positively selected.

The CDR3 loop is CASSPTGDYGYTF. The CDR3 DNA reads TGTGCCAGCAGCCCAACAGGGGACTATGGCTACACCTTC. This chain uses TRBV11-2 with TRBJ1-2; 7 nucleotides align to TRBD1. The CDR3 loop spans 13 amino acids. In germline, CDR1 is SGHAT, CDR2 FQNNGV. The J segment lost 3 bases and the V segment lost 5 bases, leaving 3 bases of the junction unmatched.